This TCR beta chain stems from a study of T cells in Graves' hyperthyroidism and ophthalmopathy. Findings and limits, study-wide: Also found in blood were most expanded thyroid clonotypes above 0.001.

There were TCR beta CDR3 regions amplified from RNA transcripts. HTBI primers were used for first-round RT-PCR of the TCR CDR3. TCRdb used MiXCR to reprocess the multiplex PCR reads, holding one entry per CDR3 protein. The table lists about 840,000 distinct CDR3 sequences, over 35% of them singletons, with roughly 8.3% in the top ten. The study defined stable Graves' hyperthyroidism as no ophthalmopathy progression within 18 months. This clonotype was detected only a few times. No antigen is known for it. Sequenced: blood. The receptor comes from a man aged 18 to 29 with Graves' hyperthyroidism.

CDR3 region: CASSQRLAGSQETQYF. As DNA, the CDR3 is TGTGCCAGCAGCCAGAGACTAGCGGGGTCTCAAGAGACCCAGTACTTC. The rearrangement joins TRBV12-3 or TRBV12-4 to TRBJ2-5; 11 nucleotides line up with TRBD2. CDR3 length: 16 residues. Germline trimming cut 6 bases from V and 2 bases from J; bases unmatched to any gene: 8.